A single sample gave rise to the 8 T cell receptor beta chains below, sequenced in a study of blood T cell repertoires in COVID-19. Repertoires were generated with immunoSEQ multiplex PCR, while TCRdb's copy carries only in-frame clones and drops some. The data show 170,000 or so clones, with approximately 80% seen just once and approximately 1.5% held by the top ten. The sample was peripheral blood. These receptors were obtained from a human donor in a cohort sampled during active COVID-19.

The CDR3 sequence: CASSHTDTQYF. CDR3 DNA: TGTGCCAGCAGTCACACAGATACGCAGTATTTT. The chain joins TRBV28 to TRBJ2-3; no clear D gene. The germline V gene encodes CDR1 MDHEN and CDR2 SYDVKM. Trimming stripped 5 bases from V and 2 bases from J, with 2 bases between. The CDR3 covers 11 residues.

The chain combines TRBV6-5 with TRBJ1-1; 7 bases are shared with TRBD1. V shed 5 bases and J 3 bases; nucleotides not matched to a gene: 6. CDR1 and CDR2 from the germline V gene are MNHEY and SVGAGI. This CDR3 has 14 residues. CDR3 bases: TGTGCCAGCAGTCAGGGACAGTGGGACACTGAAGCTTTCTTT. This sequence encodes CASSQGQWDTEAFF.

This clone was seen more than once but under ten times. V and J are TRBV11-2 and TRBJ1-2; 7 bases agree with TRBD1. Germline-derived CDR1 and CDR2 are SGHAT and FQNNGV. This CDR3 is built from 13 residues. V shed 5 bases, J shed 8 bases, and the junction held 8 bases outside the gene matches. CDR3 residues: CASSLLGQVGYTF. CDR3 coding DNA: TGTGCCAGCAGCCTTTTAGGACAGGTCGGCTACACCTTC.

This rearrangement joins TRBV7-9 to TRBJ2-7; tentative D call: TRBD1 (5 bases). Trimming left V 6 bases short and J 0 bases short, with 6 bases between. Looked up from germline, CDR1 is SEHNR and CDR2 is FQNEAQ (reference sequence). The CDR3 has 12 amino acids. CDR3 amino acids: CASSDSSYEQYF. CDR3 DNA sequence: TGTGCCAGCAGTGACAGCTCCTACGAGCAGTACTTC.

The CDR3 loop is CASSLRGNTIYF. Written as DNA, the CDR3 is TGTGCCAGCAGCCTTCGTGGAAACACCATATATTTT. The chain has TRBV25-1 and TRBJ1-3; D is ambiguous. Per the germline V gene, CDR1 is MGHDK and CDR2 is SYGVNS. The CDR3 length is 12 residues. The V gene lost 6 bases and the J gene lost 3 bases, with 6 bases spanning the gap. The entire variable domain, with the rest obtained from reference TRBV25-1 and TRBJ1-3, is as follows: EADIYQTPRYLVIGTGKKITLECSQTMGHDKMYWYQQDPGMELHLIHYSYGVNSTEKGDLSSESTVSRIRTEHFPLTLESARPSHTSQYLCASSLRGNTIYFGEGSWLTVV.

The sample holds a few counts of this clone. The gene calls are TRBV4-3 and TRBJ1-1; D is possibly TRBD1 (5 bases). V lost 0 bases, J lost 0 bases, and 8 bases lay in between. The germline V gene encodes CDR1 LGHNA and CDR2 YSLEER. The CDR3 length is 15 residues. Here the CDR3 DNA reads TGCGCCAGCAGCCAAGAATTAGGGGTGAACACTGAAGCTTTCTTT. It yields the protein CASSQELGVNTEAFF.

This clone came up a few times. This chain joins TRBV7-9 and TRBJ2-1; 9 nucleotides line up with TRBD2. J was trimmed by 6 bases and V by 5 bases; bases with no gene match: 8. CDR3 length: 15 residues. Germline CDR1 reads SEHNR; CDR2 reads FQNEAQ (reference sequence). The CDR3 protein is CASSPWRGGVNEQFF. Here the CDR3 DNA reads TGTGCCAGCAGCCCCTGGCGGGGGGGGGTCAATGAGCAGTTCTTC. Full variable domain (outside the CDR3, taken from reference TRBV7-9 and TRBJ2-1): DTGVSQNPRHKITKRGQNVTFRCDPISEHNRLYWYRQTLGQGPEFLTYFQNEAQLEKSRLLSDRFSAERPKGSFSTLEIQRTEQGDSAMYLCASSPWRGGVNEQFFGPGTRLTVL.

The V call is TRBV25-1, the J call TRBJ1-2, with TRBD1 as a possible D gene (6 bases). The germline V and J ends were trimmed by 10 bases and 1 base, with 10 bases remaining between them. Germline-derived CDR1 and CDR2 are MGHDK and SYGVNS. The CDR3 is 12 residues long. The CDR3 sequence: CATNRVNYGYTF. The CDR3 nucleotides are TGTGCCACCAACAGGGTTAACTATGGCTACACCTTC.